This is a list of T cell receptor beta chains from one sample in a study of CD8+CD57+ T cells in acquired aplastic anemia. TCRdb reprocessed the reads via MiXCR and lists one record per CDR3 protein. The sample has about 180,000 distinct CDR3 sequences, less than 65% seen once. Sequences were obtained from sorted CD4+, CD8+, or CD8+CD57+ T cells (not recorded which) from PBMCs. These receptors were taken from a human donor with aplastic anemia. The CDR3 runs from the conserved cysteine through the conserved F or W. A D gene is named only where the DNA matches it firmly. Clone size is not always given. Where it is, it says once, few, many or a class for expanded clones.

TGTGCCAGCAGTTACGGGAGGGTTAGTGGGCAAGGACAGCCCCAGCATTTT	CASSYGRVSGQGQPQHF	.	many	TRBV6-6	TRBJ1-5
TGTGCCAGCAGTGAAGCGGGGGGGGGCGAGCAGTACTTC	CASSEAGGGEQYF	TRBD2	once	TRBV25-1	TRBJ2-7
TGCGCCAGCAGCTTGATAGGACAGGGATCGGAGACCCAGTACTTC	CASSLIGQGSETQYF	TRBD1	once	TRBV5-1	TRBJ2-5
TGTGCCAGCAGCCGGGACGGGACGGAGCAGTACTTC	CASSRDGTEQYF	.	.	TRBV7-2	TRBJ2-7
TGTGCCAGCAGCTTAGGGAGCGGGGATCAGCCCCAGCATTTT	CASSLGSGDQPQHF	.	.	TRBV7-2	TRBJ1-5
TGTGCCAGCAGTGGGACAGGGGGAGAGGGGGAGCTGTTTTTT	CASSGTGGEGELFF	TRBD1	.	TRBV2	TRBJ2-2
TGTGCCAGCAGCGTTAGCGGGGGGGCGGCAGATACGCAGTATTTT	CASSVSGGAADTQYF	TRBD2	.	TRBV7-3	TRBJ2-3
TGTGCCAGCAGTGAACAGGGATCCGGGGAGCTGTTTTTT	CASSEQGSGELFF	.	.	TRBV25-1	TRBJ2-2
TGTGCCAGCAGTGTGGTAGGGGGCTCCTATAATTCACCCCTCCACTTT	CASSVVGGSYNSPLHF	.	.	TRBV7-2	TRBJ1-6
TGTGCCAGCAGGGTGAGGGCCGGTAATTCACCCCTCCACTTT	CASRVRAGNSPLHF	.	.	TRBV12-3/TRBV12-4	TRBJ1-6
TGCAGTGCTGGAGACAGGGTCGACAATCAGCCCCAGCATTTT	CSAGDRVDNQPQHF	TRBD1	.	TRBV20-1	TRBJ1-5
TGTGCCAGCATCGAGATCGGAGGGGGGAGCTCCTACAATGAGCAGTTCTTC	CASIEIGGGSSYNEQFF	.	many	TRBV11-2	TRBJ2-1
TGTGCCAGCAGCGTAGAGGGGGGCGAGCAGTACTTC	CASSVEGGEQYF	.	.	TRBV9	TRBJ2-7
TGTGCCACCATGGGGACAGACACCGGGGAGCTGTTTTTT	CATMGTDTGELFF	TRBD1	many	TRBV12-3/TRBV12-4	TRBJ2-2
TGTGCCAGTAGTATGAACGACAAATACTCTGGAAACACCATATATTTT	CASSMNDKYSGNTIYF	.	.	TRBV19	TRBJ1-3
TGTGCCAGCAAGGATGAACGGGACGCTGAAGCTTTCTTT	CASKDERDAEAFF	.	.	TRBV2	TRBJ1-1
TGTGCCAGCAGTGAATTACAGGGTTCTGTAAACATTCAGTACTTC	CASSELQGSVNIQYF	.	many	TRBV25-1	TRBJ2-4
TGTGCCAGCAGCTGGACGACTAGCGTTCGCGACGAGCAGTACTTC	CASSWTTSVRDEQYF	TRBD2	.	TRBV7-9	TRBJ2-7
TGTGCCAGTAGTCCCCAGGGAGGGAACACTGAAGCTTTCTTT	CASSPQGGNTEAFF	.	medium-sized	TRBV19	TRBJ1-1
TGCGCCAGCAGCTGGCTTGGGACAGGGGCAGAGACCCAGTACTTC	CASSWLGTGAETQYF	TRBD1	.	TRBV5-1	TRBJ2-5
TGTGCCAGTAGCCTACAGGGGAACACTGAAGCTTTCTTT	CASSLQGNTEAFF	.	many	TRBV5-1	TRBJ1-1
TGTGCCAGCAGGCCGGAGGGGGTCGGTAATTCACCCCTCCACTTT	CASRPEGVGNSPLHF	.	.	TRBV2	TRBJ1-6
TGTGCCAGTAGCATCTCTGGGGCCAACGTCCTGACTTTC	CASSISGANVLTF	.	.	TRBV19	TRBJ2-6
TGTGCCAGCAGCCCTGGCGGGGCAGGGGGAATCACTGAAGCTTTCTTT	CASSPGGAGGITEAFF	TRBD1	.	TRBV9	TRBJ1-1
TGCAGTGCTACCACAGGATATGGCTACACCTTC	CSATTGYGYTF	.	few	TRBV20-1	TRBJ1-2
TGTGCCAGTAGTATGGGGGAGCGGCAGTACTTC	CASSMGERQYF	.	once	TRBV19	TRBJ2-7
TGTGCCAGCAGACAGGGAAACCCTAGGTTCCATGGCTACACCTTC	CASRQGNPRFHGYTF	TRBD1	.	TRBV19	TRBJ1-2
TGTGCCACCAGTGACCCCGCTAGTAACAATGAGCAGTTCTTC	CATSDPASNNEQFF	.	.	TRBV24-1	TRBJ2-1
TGTGCCAGCAGTTGGGCTATCGCAGATACGCAGTATTTT	CASSWAIADTQYF	.	many	TRBV12-3/TRBV12-4	TRBJ2-3
TGTGCCAGCATTAAACCGGGACAGGGTCGCTATGGCTACACCTTC	CASIKPGQGRYGYTF	TRBD1	.	TRBV2	TRBJ1-2
TGCAGCGTTGGGGGGAGCGGGGGTGGCTACACCTTC	CSVGGSGGGYTF	.	.	TRBV29-1	TRBJ1-2
TGTGCCAGCAGAGGGGGACTAGCGGGATACCAAGAGACCCAGTACTTC	CASRGGLAGYQETQYF	TRBD2	.	TRBV14	TRBJ2-5